This T cell receptor (beta chain) was recovered during a study of T cell repertoires in cytomegalovirus infection. TCRdb called the reads again in MiXCR, with one record for every CDR3 protein. The repertoire holds roughly 230,000 distinct CDR3 sequences, with roughly 6.5% as singletons. Germline V gives CDR1 MNHGY, CDR2 SAAAGT. The CDR3 extends over 15 amino acids. V was trimmed by 8 bases and J by 3 bases, leaving 20 bases between them. This clonotype was seen repeatedly, ten times or more. Sequences were obtained from PBMCs. The TCR was taken from a human donor in good health (CMV status not recorded). Some clones in this sample may be carry-over from other donors' samples. The genes are TRBV6-8 and TRBJ2-7; tentatively, D is TRBD1 (6 bases). CDR3 region: CASATMTGHFYEQYF. CDR3 nucleotide sequence: TGTGCCAGCGCCACAATGACGGGACACTTCTACGAGCAGTACTTC.